These 6 T cell receptor beta chains were sequenced from one sample in a study of OX40 agonist ivuxolimab in advanced cancers. Using immunoSEQ multiplex PCR, the repertoire was profiled, and TCRdb retains in-frame clones only, with some absent. Counted here are around 62,000 clones, roughly 90% occurring once; the ten biggest clones make up over 0.25%. This specimen consisted of CD4+ or CD8+ T cells sorted from blood, obtained in a trial of the OX40 agonist ivuxolimab. Receptors were obtained from an adult with an advanced solid tumor such as melanoma, head and neck, liver or kidney cancer.

This chain uses TRBV7-9 with TRBJ2-3, with TRBD2 matching over 8 bases. V shed 5 bases, J shed 3 bases, and the junction held 10 bases outside the gene matches. Looked up from germline, CDR1 is SEHNR and CDR2 is FQNEAQ (reference sequence). The CDR3 contains 16 residues. The CDR3 bases are TGTGCCAGCAGCATCCCGGGGGGGGGACCAACAGATACGCAGTATTTT. As protein: CASSIPGGGPTDTQYF. The entire variable domain, with the rest obtained from reference TRBV7-9 and TRBJ2-3, is as follows: DTGVSQNPRHKITKRGQNVTFRCDPISEHNRLYWYRQTLGQGPEFLTYFQNEAQLEKSRLLSDRFSAERPKGSFSTLEIQRTEQGDSAMYLCASSIPGGGPTDTQYFGPGTRLTVL.

This clone was seen once. The chain has TRBV2 and TRBJ2-1; D unclear. This CDR3 has 14 residues. V lost 9 bases and J lost 10, with 22 bases in between. Germline CDR1 is SNHLY and CDR2 is FYNNEI. The CDR3 DNA follows: TGTGCCAGTCTACTCATGGACCAGACCGGAGAGCAGTTCTTC. This gives the protein CASLLMDQTGEQFF.

The chain joins TRBV11-1 to TRBJ2-3, with D possibly TRBD2 on 5 matching bases. Per germline, CDR1 SGHAT and CDR2 FQDESV (reference sequence). The CDR3 covers 14 residues. V was shortened by 0 bases and J by 3 bases, with 7 bases between the two germline ends. The CDR3 nucleotides are TGTGCCAGCAGCTTAGCGGGAGCAACAGATACGCAGTATTTT. Its protein product is CASSLAGATDTQYF.

This clone was recorded once. The V gene is TRBV11-2, the J gene TRBJ2-1; TRBD2 matches 8 bases. The CDR3 covers 18 residues. The ends lost 5 bases at V and 0 bases at J; junction bases unmatched: 12. CDR1 SGHAT and CDR2 FQNNGV come from the germline V gene. CDR3 sequence reads: CASSQGFSGRDSYNEQFF. Here the CDR3 DNA reads TGTGCCAGCAGCCAAGGGTTCAGCGGGAGAGACTCCTACAATGAGCAGTTCTTC.

The chain has TRBV25-1 and TRBJ2-5, with 8 bases matching TRBD2. The CDR3 is made up of 15 amino acids. The V and J ends lost 3 bases and 3 bases, in that order; junction bases with no gene match: 6. The V gene's germline CDR1 is MGHDK and CDR2 SYGVNS. DNA for the CDR3: TGTGCCAGCAGTGATAGTAGCGGGAAAAAAGAGACCCAGTACTTC. It yields the protein CASSDSSGKKETQYF. The full variable domain, with the rest looked up from reference TRBV25-1 and TRBJ2-5, is EADIYQTPRYLVIGTGKKITLECSQTMGHDKMYWYQQDPGMELHLIHYSYGVNSTEKGDLSSESTVSRIRTEHFPLTLESARPSHTSQYLCASSDSSGKKETQYFGPGTRLLVL.

The chain couples TRBV18 to TRBJ2-5, with D perhaps matching TRBD2 (6 bases). The V gene lost 8 bases and the J gene lost 2 bases, with 15 bases spanning the gap. The V gene's germline CDR1 is KGHSH and CDR2 LQKENI. The CDR3 runs to 14 residues. CDR3 sequence: CASAASSAQETQYF. CDR3 DNA sequence: TGTGCCAGCGCCGCTTCTAGCGCTCAAGAGACCCAGTACTTC.